This T cell receptor beta chain was found in a study of blood T cell repertoires in COVID-19. Repertoires were generated with immunoSEQ multiplex PCR, while TCRdb's copy carries only in-frame clones and drops some. The sample yields 200,000 or so clones, 65% to 90% seen once. The germline CDR1 and CDR2 sequences are DFQATT and SNEGSKA (reference sequence). This CDR3 has 11 amino acids. V was shortened by 4 bases and J by 4 bases, with 5 bases between the two germline ends. The chain is built from TRBV20-1 and TRBJ1-3; D gene ambiguous. Input material: PBMCs or T cells enriched from blood (not recorded which). The receptor was derived from a woman aged 40 to 49 with acute COVID-19. CDR3 nucleotides: TGCAGTGCTATAGTGGGAAACACCATATATTTT. This translates into CSAIVGNTIYF.